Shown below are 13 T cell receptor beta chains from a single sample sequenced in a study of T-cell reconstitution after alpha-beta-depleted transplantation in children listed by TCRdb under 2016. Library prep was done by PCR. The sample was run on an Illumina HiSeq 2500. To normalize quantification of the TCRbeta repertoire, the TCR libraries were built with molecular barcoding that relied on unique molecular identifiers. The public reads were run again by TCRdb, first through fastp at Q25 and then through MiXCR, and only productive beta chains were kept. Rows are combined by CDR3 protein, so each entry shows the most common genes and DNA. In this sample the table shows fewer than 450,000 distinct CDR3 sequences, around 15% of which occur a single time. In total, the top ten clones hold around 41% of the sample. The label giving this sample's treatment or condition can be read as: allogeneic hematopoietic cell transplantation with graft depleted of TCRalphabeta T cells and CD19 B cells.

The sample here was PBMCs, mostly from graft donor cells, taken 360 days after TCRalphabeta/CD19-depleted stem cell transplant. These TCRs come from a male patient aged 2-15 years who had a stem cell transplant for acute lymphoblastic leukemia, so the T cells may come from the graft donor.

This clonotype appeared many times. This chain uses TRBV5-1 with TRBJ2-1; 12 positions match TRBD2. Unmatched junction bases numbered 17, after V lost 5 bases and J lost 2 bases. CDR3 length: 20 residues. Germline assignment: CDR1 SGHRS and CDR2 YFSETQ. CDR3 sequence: CASSPQEASGRGVAYNEQFF. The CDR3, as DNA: TGCGCCAGCAGTCCTCAAGAGGCTAGCGGGAGGGGGGTCGCCTACAATGAGCAGTTCTTC.

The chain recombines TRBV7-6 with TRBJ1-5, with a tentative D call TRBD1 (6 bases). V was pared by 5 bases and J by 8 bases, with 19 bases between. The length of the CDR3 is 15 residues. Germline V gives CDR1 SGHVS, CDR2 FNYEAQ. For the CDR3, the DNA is TGTGCCAGCAGCCTAAATACGGGGGCTATGGAGCCCCAGCATTTT. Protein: CASSLNTGAMEPQHF.

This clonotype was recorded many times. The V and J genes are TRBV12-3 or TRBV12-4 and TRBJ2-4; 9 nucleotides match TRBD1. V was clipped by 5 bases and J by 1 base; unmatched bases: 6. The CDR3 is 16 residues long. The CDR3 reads CASSPRQGEAKNIQYF. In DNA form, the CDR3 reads TGTGCCAGCAGTCCCAGACAGGGGGAGGCCAAAAACATTCAGTACTTC.

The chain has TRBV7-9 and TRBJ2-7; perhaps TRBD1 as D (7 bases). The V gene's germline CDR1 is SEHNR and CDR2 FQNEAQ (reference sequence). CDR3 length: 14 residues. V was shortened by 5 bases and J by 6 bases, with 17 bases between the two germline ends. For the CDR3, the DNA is TGTGCCAGCAGCCCCGACAGGGAGGTTGGCGAGCAGTACTTC. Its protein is CASSPDREVGEQYF.

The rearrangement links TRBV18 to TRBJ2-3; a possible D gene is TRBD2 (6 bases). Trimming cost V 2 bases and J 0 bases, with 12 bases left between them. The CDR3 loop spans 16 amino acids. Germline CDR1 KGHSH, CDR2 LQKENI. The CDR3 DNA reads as TGTGCCAGCTCACCAAGGGACTTCCCTAGCACAGATACGCAGTATTTT. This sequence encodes CASSPRDFPSTDTQYF. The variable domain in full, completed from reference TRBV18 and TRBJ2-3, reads NAGVMQNPRHLVRRRGQEARLRCSPMKGHSHVYWYRQLPEEGLKFMVYLQKENIIDESGMPKERFSAEFPKEGPSILRIQQVVRGDSAAYFCASSPRDFPSTDTQYFGPGTRLTVL.

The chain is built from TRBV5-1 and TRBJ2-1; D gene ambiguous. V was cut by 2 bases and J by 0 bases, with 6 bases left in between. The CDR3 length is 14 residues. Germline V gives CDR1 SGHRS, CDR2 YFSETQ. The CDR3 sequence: CASSFEPSYNEQFF. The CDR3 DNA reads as TGCGCCAGCAGCTTTGAACCCTCCTACAATGAGCAGTTCTTC.

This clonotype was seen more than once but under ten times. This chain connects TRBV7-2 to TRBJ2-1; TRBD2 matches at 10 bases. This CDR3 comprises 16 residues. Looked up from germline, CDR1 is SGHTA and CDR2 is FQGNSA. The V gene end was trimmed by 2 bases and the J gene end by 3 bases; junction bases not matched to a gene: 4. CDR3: CASSLKLAGYYNEQFF. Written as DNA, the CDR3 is TGTGCCAGCAGCTTAAAACTAGCGGGATACTACAATGAGCAGTTCTTC.

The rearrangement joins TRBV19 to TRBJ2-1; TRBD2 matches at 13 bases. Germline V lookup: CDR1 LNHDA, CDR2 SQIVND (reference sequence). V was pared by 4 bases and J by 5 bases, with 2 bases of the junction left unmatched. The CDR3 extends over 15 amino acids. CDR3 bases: TGTGCCAGTAGTAGGGGACTAGCGGGGAACAATGAGCAGTTCTTC. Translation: CASSRGLAGNNEQFF.

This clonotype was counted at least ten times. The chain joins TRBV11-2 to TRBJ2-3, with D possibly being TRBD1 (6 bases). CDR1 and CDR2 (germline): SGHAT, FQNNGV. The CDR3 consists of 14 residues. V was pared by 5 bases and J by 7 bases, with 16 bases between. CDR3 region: CASSLPGTPNTQYF. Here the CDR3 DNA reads TGTGCCAGCAGCCTACCCGGGACACCGAATACGCAGTATTTT.

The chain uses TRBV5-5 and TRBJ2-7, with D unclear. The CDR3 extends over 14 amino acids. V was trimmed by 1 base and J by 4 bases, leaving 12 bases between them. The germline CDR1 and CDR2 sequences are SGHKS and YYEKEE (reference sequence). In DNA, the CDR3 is TGTGCCAGCAGCTTGTTTCCAGGCGATTACGAGCAGTACTTC. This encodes CASSLFPGDYEQYF.

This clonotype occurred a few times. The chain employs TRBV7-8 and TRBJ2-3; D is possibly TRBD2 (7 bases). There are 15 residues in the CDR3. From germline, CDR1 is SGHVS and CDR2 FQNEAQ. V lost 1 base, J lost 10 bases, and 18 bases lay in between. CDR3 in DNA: TGTGCCAGCAGCTTAGAGTCCCGCTTGGGGGGGCCGCAGTATTTT. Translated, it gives CASSLESRLGGPQYF.

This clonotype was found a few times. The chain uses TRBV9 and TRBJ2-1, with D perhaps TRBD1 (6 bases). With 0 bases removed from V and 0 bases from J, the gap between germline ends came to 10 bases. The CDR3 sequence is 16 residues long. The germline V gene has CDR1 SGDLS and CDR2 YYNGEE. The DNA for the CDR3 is TGTGCCAGCAGCGTAGGTGACAGGAGCTCCTACAATGAGCAGTTCTTC. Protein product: CASSVGDRSSYNEQFF.

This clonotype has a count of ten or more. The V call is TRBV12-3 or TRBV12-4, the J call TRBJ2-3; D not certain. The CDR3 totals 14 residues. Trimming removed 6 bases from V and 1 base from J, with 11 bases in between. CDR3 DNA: TGTGCCAGCAGGCGCGGCACCCGCACAGATACGCAGTATTTT. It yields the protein CASRRGTRTDTQYF.